This paragraph covers one TCR beta chain sequence. The antigen remains undetermined. The data stem from a study of T cell responses to AZD1222 COVID-19 vaccine. Profiling relied on immunoSEQ multiplex PCR, and the TCRdb table lists in-frame clones only, not all of them. The sample comprises roughly 150,000 clones, roughly 87% of which are singletons, and over 1% rests with the top ten. The CDR3 is 14 amino acids. The germline V gene has CDR1 GTSNPN and CDR2 SVGIG (reference sequence). Trimming removed 4 bases from V and 4 bases from J; junction bases left unmatched: 7. Study-level points and caveats: Nearly half of the spike-specific TCRs reportedly recognize variant regions that carry no mutations. Repertoire collection took place solely once the T cell response had peaked. Of the AZD1222 recipients, only 5 or 6 were seropositive at baseline.

Sequenced here: peripheral blood, sampled 28 days after the second AZD1222 dose. This chain connects TRBV30 to TRBJ1-5; TRBD1 agrees at 7 bases. This TCR was recovered from an adult who received the AZD1222 COVID-19 vaccine. CDR3 loop: CAWTTGVGNQPQHF. CDR3 nucleotide sequence: TGTGCCTGGACAACAGGGGTTGGGAATCAGCCCCAGCATTTT.